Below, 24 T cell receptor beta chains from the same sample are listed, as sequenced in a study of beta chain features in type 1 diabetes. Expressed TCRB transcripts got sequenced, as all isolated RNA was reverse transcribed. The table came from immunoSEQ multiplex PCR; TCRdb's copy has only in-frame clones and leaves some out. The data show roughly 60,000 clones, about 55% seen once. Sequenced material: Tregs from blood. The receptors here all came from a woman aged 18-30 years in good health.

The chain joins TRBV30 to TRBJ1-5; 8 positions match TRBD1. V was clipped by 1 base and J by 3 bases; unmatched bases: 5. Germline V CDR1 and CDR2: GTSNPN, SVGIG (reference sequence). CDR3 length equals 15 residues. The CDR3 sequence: CAWSGGQAVNQPQHF. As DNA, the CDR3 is TGTGCCTGGAGTGGGGGACAGGCGGTCAATCAGCCCCAGCATTTT.

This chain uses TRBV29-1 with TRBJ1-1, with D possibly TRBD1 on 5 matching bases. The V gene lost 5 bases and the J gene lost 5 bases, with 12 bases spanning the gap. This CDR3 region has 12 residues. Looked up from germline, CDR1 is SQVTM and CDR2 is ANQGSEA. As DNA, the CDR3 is TGCAGCGTTCTACGGGGGGGGACTGAAGCTTTCTTT. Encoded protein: CSVLRGGTEAFF.

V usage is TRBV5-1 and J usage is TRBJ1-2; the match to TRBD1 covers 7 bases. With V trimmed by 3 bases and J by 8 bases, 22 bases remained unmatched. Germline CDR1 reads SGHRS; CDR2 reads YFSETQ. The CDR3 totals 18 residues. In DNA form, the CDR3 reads TGCGCCAGCAGCTCTCCGGAAGTACCCCTACAGGGGCTACAAGGCTACACCTTC. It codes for CASSSPEVPLQGLQGYTF.

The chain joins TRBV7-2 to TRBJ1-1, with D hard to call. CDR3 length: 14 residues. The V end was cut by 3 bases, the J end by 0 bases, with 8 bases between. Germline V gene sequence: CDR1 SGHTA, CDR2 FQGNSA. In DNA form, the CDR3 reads TGTGCCAGCAGCTTGTACAGTATGAACACTGAAGCTTTCTTT. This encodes CASSLYSMNTEAFF.

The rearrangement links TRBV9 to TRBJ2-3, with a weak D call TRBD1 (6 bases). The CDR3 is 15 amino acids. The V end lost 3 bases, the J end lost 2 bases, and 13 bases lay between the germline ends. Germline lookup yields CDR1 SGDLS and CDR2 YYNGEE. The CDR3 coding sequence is TGTGCCAGCAGCGCACTACAGGGATTCACAGATACGCAGTATTTT. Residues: CASSALQGFTDTQYF.

This CDR3 reads CASSLSGDTQYF. The CDR3 DNA reads TGCGCCAGCAGCTTAAGCGGAGATACGCAGTATTTT. The rearrangement joins TRBV5-1 to TRBJ2-3, with D perhaps TRBD2 (5 bases). This CDR3 comprises 12 residues. CDR1 SGHRS and CDR2 YFSETQ come from the germline V gene. V lost 2 bases and J lost 5, with 6 bases in between. The full variable domain, in which reference TRBV5-1 and TRBJ2-3 provide the parts outside the CDR3, is KAGVTQTPRYLIKTRGQQVTLSCSPISGHRSVSWYQQTPGQGLQFLFEYFSETQRNKGNFPGRFSGRQFSNSRSEMNVSTLELGDSALYLCASSLSGDTQYFGPGTRLTVL.

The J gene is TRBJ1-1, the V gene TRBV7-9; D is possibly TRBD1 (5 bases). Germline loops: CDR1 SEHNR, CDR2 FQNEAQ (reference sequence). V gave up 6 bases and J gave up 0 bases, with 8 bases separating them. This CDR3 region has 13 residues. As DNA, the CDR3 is TGTGCCAGCAGTCCCAGGGTGAACACTGAAGCTTTCTTT. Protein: CASSPRVNTEAFF.

The CDR3 DNA follows: TGTGCCAGCAGCCGAACAGGGCTAGTTCTCATTACGAGGACCTACGAGCAGTACTTC. Protein product: CASSRTGLVLITRTYEQYF. The chain couples TRBV7-2 to TRBJ2-5; the D gene is possibly TRBD1 (6 bases). The J call may be in error: the DNA end matches TRBJ2-7 better. In germline, CDR1 is SGHTA, CDR2 FQGNSA. The CDR3 is 19 amino acids.

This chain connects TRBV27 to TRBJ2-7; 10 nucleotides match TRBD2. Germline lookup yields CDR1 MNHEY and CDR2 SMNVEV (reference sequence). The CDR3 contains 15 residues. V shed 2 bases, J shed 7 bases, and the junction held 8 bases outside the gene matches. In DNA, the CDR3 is TGTGCCAGCAGTTTACGAGTAGCGGGAGGTTGGGAGCAGTACTTC. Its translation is CASSLRVAGGWEQYF.

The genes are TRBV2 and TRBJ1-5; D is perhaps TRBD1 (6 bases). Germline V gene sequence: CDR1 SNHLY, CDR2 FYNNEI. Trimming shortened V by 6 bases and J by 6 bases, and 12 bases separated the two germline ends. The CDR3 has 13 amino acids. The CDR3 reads CASRLTGIQPQHF. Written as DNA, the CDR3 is TGTGCCAGCAGGCTAACAGGGATTCAGCCCCAGCATTTT.

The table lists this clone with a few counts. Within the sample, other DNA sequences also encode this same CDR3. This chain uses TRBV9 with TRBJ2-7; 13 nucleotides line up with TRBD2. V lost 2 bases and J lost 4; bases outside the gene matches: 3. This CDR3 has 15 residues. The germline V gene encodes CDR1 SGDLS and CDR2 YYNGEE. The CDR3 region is CASSVGLAGDYEQYF. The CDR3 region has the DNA TGTGCCAGCAGCGTCGGACTAGCGGGAGATTACGAGCAGTACTTC.

CDR3 protein: CASSLGGLSTDTQYF. The CDR3 DNA reads TGCGCCAGCAGCTTGGGGGGACTGAGCACAGATACGCAGTATTTT. The chain is built from TRBV5-1 and TRBJ2-3, with TRBD2 as a possible D gene (6 bases). CDR3 length equals 15 residues. Germline CDR1 SGHRS, CDR2 YFSETQ. With 0 bases removed from V and 0 bases from J, the gap between germline ends came to 8 bases. Complete variable domain (other parts from reference TRBV5-1 and TRBJ2-3): KAGVTQTPRYLIKTRGQQVTLSCSPISGHRSVSWYQQTPGQGLQFLFEYFSETQRNKGNFPGRFSGRQFSNSRSEMNVSTLELGDSALYLCASSLGGLSTDTQYFGPGTRLTVL.

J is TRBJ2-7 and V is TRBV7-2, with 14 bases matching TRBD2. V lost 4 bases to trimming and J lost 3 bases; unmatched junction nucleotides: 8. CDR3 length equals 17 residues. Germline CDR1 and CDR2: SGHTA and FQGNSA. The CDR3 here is CASSSKGTSGGYYEQYF. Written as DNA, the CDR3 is TGTGCCAGCAGCTCGAAGGGGACTAGCGGGGGTTACTACGAGCAGTACTTC.

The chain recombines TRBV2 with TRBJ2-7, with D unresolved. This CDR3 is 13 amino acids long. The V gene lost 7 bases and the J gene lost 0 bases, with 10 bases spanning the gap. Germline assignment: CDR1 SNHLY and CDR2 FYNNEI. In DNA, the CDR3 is TGTGCCAGCAAGCAACAGTTCTCCTACGAGCAGTACTTC. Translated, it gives CASKQQFSYEQYF.

Here the CDR3 reads CASSPYRENYGYTF. CDR3 DNA: TGTGCCAGCTCACCTTACAGGGAGAACTATGGCTACACCTTC. V usage is TRBV18 and J usage is TRBJ1-2; a weak D match, TRBD1 (6 bases). In germline, CDR1 is KGHSH, CDR2 LQKENI. Trimming removed 3 bases at V and 2 bases at J, with 10 bases between. The CDR3 covers 14 residues.

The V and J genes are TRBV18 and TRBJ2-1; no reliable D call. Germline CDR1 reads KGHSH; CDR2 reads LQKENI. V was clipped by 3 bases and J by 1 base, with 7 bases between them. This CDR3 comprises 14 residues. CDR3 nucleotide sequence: TGTGCCAGCTCACCGATGAGGTCCTACAATGAGCAGTTCTTC. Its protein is CASSPMRSYNEQFF.

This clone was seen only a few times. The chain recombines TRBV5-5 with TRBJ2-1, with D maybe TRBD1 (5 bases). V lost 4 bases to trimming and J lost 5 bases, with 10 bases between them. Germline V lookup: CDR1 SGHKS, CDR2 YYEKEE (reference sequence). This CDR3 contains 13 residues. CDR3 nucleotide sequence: TGTGCCAGCAGCCCTAAAGGGGACAATGAGCAGTTCTTC. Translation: CASSPKGDNEQFF.

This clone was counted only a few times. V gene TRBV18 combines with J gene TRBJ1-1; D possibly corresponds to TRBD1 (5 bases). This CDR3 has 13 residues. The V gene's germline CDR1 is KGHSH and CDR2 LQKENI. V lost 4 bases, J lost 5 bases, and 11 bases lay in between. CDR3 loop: CASSQVSGTEAFF. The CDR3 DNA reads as TGTGCCAGCTCACAAGTTTCAGGGACTGAAGCTTTCTTT.

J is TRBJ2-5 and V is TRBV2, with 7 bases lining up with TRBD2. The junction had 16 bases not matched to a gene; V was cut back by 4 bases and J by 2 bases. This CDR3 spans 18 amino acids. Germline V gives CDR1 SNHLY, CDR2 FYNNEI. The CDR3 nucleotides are TGTGCCAGCAGTGTGGCCGGGGTCAGCGGGGTTTTACAAGAGACCCAGTACTTC. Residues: CASSVAGVSGVLQETQYF.

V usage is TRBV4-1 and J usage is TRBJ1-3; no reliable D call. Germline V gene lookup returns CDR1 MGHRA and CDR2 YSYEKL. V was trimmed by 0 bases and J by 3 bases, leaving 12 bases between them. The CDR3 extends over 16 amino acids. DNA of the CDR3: TGCGCCAGCAGCCAAGACCCCGGGTTTCTTGGAAACACCATATATTTT. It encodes CASSQDPGFLGNTIYF.

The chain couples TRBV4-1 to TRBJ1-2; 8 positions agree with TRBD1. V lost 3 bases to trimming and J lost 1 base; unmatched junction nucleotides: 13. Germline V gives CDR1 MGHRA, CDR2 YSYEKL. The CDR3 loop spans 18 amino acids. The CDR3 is CASSHPPGGTGHNYGYTF. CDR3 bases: TGCGCCAGCAGCCATCCGCCCGGGGGGACAGGCCATAACTATGGCTACACCTTC.

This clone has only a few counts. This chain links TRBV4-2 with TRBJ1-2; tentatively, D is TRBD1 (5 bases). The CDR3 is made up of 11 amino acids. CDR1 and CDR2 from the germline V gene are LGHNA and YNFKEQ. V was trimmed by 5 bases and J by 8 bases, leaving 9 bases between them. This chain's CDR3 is CASSWGGGYTF. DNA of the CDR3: TGTGCCAGCAGCTGGGGGGGAGGCTACACCTTC.

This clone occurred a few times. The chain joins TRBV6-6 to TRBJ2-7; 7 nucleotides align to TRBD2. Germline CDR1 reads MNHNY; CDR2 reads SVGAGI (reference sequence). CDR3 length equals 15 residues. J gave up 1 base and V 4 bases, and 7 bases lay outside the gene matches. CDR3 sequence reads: CASSSGVAGSYEQYF. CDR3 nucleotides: TGTGCCAGCAGTTCCGGAGTAGCGGGTTCCTACGAGCAGTACTTC.

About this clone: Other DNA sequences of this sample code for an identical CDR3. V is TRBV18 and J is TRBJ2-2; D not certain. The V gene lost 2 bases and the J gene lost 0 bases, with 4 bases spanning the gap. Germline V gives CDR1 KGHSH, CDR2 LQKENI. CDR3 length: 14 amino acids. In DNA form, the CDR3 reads TGTGCCAGCTCACCAACGGCGAACACCGGGGAGCTGTTTTTT. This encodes CASSPTANTGELFF.